Listed here are 30 T cell receptor beta chains from one sample, sequenced in a study of glioma-infiltrating T cells after dendritic cell vaccination. Time point here: after dendritic cell vaccination, including at tumor progression/relapse. The protocol was immunoSEQ multiplex PCR, while the TCRdb copy is restricted to in-frame clones and leaves out a portion. The table has more than 95,000 clones, almost 90% seen once. Sequencing was performed on blood, taken after dendritic cell vaccination. Receptors were obtained from a human donor with glioblastoma.

V is TRBV6-4 and J is TRBJ1-3; 7 positions agree with TRBD1. J lost 2 bases, V lost 3 bases, and 10 bases had no gene match. The germline gives CDR1 MRHNA, CDR2 SNTAGT. The CDR3 spans 17 residues. In DNA form, the CDR3 reads TGTGCCAGCAGTGAGCAGAGCTTACAGGGGACTGGAAACACCATATATTTT. It codes for CASSEQSLQGTGNTIYF.

The chain employs TRBV18 and TRBJ2-3; possibly TRBD1 for D (6 bases). The V gene lost 4 bases and the J gene lost 4 bases, with 12 bases spanning the gap. The CDR3 has 14 amino acids. CDR1 and CDR2 from the germline V gene are KGHSH and LQKENI. The CDR3 protein is CASSQAGVADTQYF. CDR3 nucleotide sequence: TGTGCCAGCTCACAAGCAGGGGTGGCAGATACGCAGTATTTT.

This chain joins TRBV5-1 and TRBJ2-3; TRBD2 matches at 16 bases. The CDR3 loop spans 18 amino acids. Germline V gene sequence: CDR1 SGHRS, CDR2 YFSETQ. The V gene end was trimmed by 0 bases and the J gene end by 5 bases; junction bases not matched to a gene: 6. CDR3 nucleotide sequence: TGCGCCAGCAGCTTGGGAGGGACTAGCGGGGGGGCGCAAGATACGCAGTATTTT. This sequence encodes CASSLGGTSGGAQDTQYF.

The chain combines TRBV4-1 with TRBJ1-2; D might be TRBD1 (5 bases). The V end lost 3 bases, the J end lost 0 bases, and 8 bases lay between the germline ends. Germline CDR1 reads MGHRA; CDR2 reads YSYEKL. The CDR3 extends over 14 amino acids. DNA for the CDR3: TGCGCCAGCAGCCAGGGACTGACTAACTATGGCTACACCTTC. Translating it yields CASSQGLTNYGYTF.

The chain joins TRBV2 to TRBJ2-5, with D unresolved. V was clipped by 3 bases and J by 0 bases, with 5 bases between them. Looked up from germline, CDR1 is SNHLY and CDR2 is FYNNEI. This CDR3 region has 13 residues. CDR3 coding DNA: TGTGCCAGCAGTGATGGCAACCAAGAGACCCAGTACTTC. Its protein is CASSDGNQETQYF. Drawing the rest from reference TRBV2 and TRBJ2-5, the complete variable domain is EPEVTQTPSHQVTQMGQEVILRCVPISNHLYFYWYRQILGQKVEFLVSFYNNEISEKSEIFDDQFSVERPDGSNFTLKIRSTKLEDSAMYFCASSDGNQETQYFGPGTRLLVL.

The rearrangement uses TRBV30 and TRBJ2-5; 7 nucleotides agree with TRBD1. Trimming at V came to 3 bases and at J to 2 bases, leaving 3 bases not matched to a gene. There are 13 residues in the CDR3. Germline CDR1 reads GTSNPN; CDR2 reads SVGIG (reference sequence). CDR3 nucleotides: TGTGCCTGGAGCAGGGGGTTTCAAGAGACCCAGTACTTC. Translated, it gives CAWSRGFQETQYF.

The V gene is TRBV7-8, the J gene TRBJ2-3; 7 bases line up with TRBD2. CDR1 and CDR2 (germline): SGHVS, FQNEAQ. This CDR3 spans 16 amino acids. Trimming removed 5 bases from V and 2 bases from J; junction bases left unmatched: 10. The CDR3 DNA is TGTGCCAGCAGCCTCCGGGACTACCTTCTCACAGATACGCAGTATTTT. Amino acid sequence: CASSLRDYLLTDTQYF.

V is TRBV5-1 and J is TRBJ1-1; TRBD1 matches 10 bases. CDR1 and CDR2 (germline): SGHRS, YFSETQ. This CDR3 region has 13 residues. The V gene end was trimmed by 9 bases and the J gene end by 2 bases; junction bases not matched to a gene: 4. The CDR3 nucleotides are TGCGCCACCCAGACAGGGGGCAACACTGAAGCTTTCTTT. It translates to CATQTGGNTEAFF. Full variable domain (rest looked up from reference TRBV5-1 and TRBJ1-1): KAGVTQTPRYLIKTRGQQVTLSCSPISGHRSVSWYQQTPGQGLQFLFEYFSETQRNKGNFPGRFSGRQFSNSRSEMNVSTLELGDSALYLCATQTGGNTEAFFGQGTRLTVV.

V gene TRBV7-2 combines with J gene TRBJ2-2; a weak D match, TRBD1 (5 bases). V was cut by 0 bases and J by 5 bases, with 13 bases left in between. Germline V gene data show CDR1 as SGHTA and CDR2 as FQGNSA. The CDR3 sequence is 16 residues long. In DNA, the CDR3 is TGTGCCAGCAGCTTAGCCACAGGCGCCCCGACCGGGGAGCTGTTTTTT. This codes for CASSLATGAPTGELFF.

The V and J genes are TRBV6-1 and TRBJ2-2, with TRBD2 matching over 10 bases. Germline CDR1 and CDR2: MNHNS and SASEGT. CDR3 size: 18 residues. With V trimmed by 3 bases and J by 5 bases, 12 bases remained unmatched. DNA of the CDR3: TGTGCCAGCAGTGAGGGGAGGCTTAGCGGGAGGCTTACCGGGGAGCTGTTTTTT. The encoded protein is CASSEGRLSGRLTGELFF.

The genes are TRBV9 and TRBJ2-7; 7 bases match TRBD2. The CDR3 is 15 residues long. The germline CDR1 and CDR2 sequences are SGDLS and YYNGEE. J lost 0 bases, V lost 3 bases, and 6 bases had no gene match. The DNA of the CDR3 is TGTGCCAGCAGCGGTACAGCGGGGTCCTCCTACGAGCAGTACTTC. Its translation is CASSGTAGSSYEQYF.

This chain joins TRBV10-3 and TRBJ1-4; 8 nucleotides align to TRBD1. V was pared by 10 bases and J by 4 bases, with 8 bases of the junction left unmatched. Germline V gene lookup returns CDR1 ENHRY and CDR2 SYGVKD. The CDR3 has 14 residues. CDR3 sequence (DNA): TGTGCCAGCGCCCAGGGGGCCGGTAATGAAAAACTGTTTTTT. Translation: CASAQGAGNEKLFF.

This clone was seen only once. The chain has TRBV6-1 and TRBJ2-7, with D maybe TRBD2 (5 bases). Germline CDR1 is MNHNS and CDR2 is SASEGT. The CDR3 runs 13 residues. V was cut by 3 bases and J by 3 bases, with 9 bases left in between. Written as DNA, the CDR3 is TGTGCCAGCAGTGATGCAGGAGGCTACGAGCAGTACTTC. Encoded protein: CASSDAGGYEQYF.

The CDR3 protein is CASSHGTGRFVTEAFF. CDR3 DNA: TGTGCCAGCAGTCACGGGACAGGGCGTTTCGTAACTGAAGCTTTCTTT. This chain connects TRBV27 to TRBJ1-1; 9 nucleotides agree with TRBD1. Trimming cost V 5 bases and J 5 bases; bases outside gene matches: 12. The CDR3 sequence is 16 residues long. The germline V gene has CDR1 MNHEY and CDR2 SMNVEV (reference sequence).

On this clone itself: The junction shows a germline mismatch at one end, possibly a read error. The genes are TRBV27 and TRBJ1-4, with D unresolved. This CDR3 has 13 amino acids. Germline V gene data show CDR1 as MNHEY and CDR2 as SMNVEV (reference sequence). The CDR3 DNA reads TGTGCCACCAGTGAGGGTGGTAATGAAAAACTGTTTTTT. Translating it yields CATSEGGNEKLFF. The full variable domain, in which reference TRBV27 and TRBJ1-4 provide the parts outside the CDR3, is EAQVTQNPRYLITVTGKKLTVTCSQNMNHEYMSWYRQDPGLGLRQIYYSMNVEVTDKGDVPEGYKVSRKEKRNFPLILESPSPNQTSLYFCATSEGGNEKLFFGSGTQLSVL.

V gene TRBV5-1 combines with J gene TRBJ1-5; perhaps TRBD1 as D (5 bases). V lost 0 bases and J 3 bases, leaving 13 bases between the germline ends. The germline V gene encodes CDR1 SGHRS and CDR2 YFSETQ. The CDR3 length is 16 residues. The DNA for the CDR3 is TGCGCCAGCAGCTTGGGGGGCAGCTATACCAATCAGCCCCAGCATTTT. As protein: CASSLGGSYTNQPQHF.

The chain links TRBV7-9 to TRBJ2-3; 12 nucleotides match TRBD2. Germline V gene data show CDR1 as SEHNR and CDR2 as FQNEAQ (reference sequence). This CDR3 is 17 amino acids long. V lost 1 base and J lost 4; bases outside the gene matches: 6. CDR3: CASSLETSGGSADTQYF. The CDR3 DNA reads as TGTGCCAGCAGCTTAGAAACTAGCGGGGGGTCGGCAGATACGCAGTATTTT.

This chain joins TRBV6-6 and TRBJ2-3, with D perhaps matching TRBD1 (5 bases). With 0 bases removed from V and 2 bases from J, the gap between germline ends came to 9 bases. Germline V gene data show CDR1 as MNHNY and CDR2 as SVGAGI (reference sequence). The length of the CDR3 is 15 residues. CDR3 amino acids: CASSYSNGHTDTQYF. The DNA of the CDR3 is TGTGCCAGCAGTTACTCGAACGGACACACAGATACGCAGTATTTT.

The chain recombines TRBV5-1 with TRBJ2-3, with 9 bases that match TRBD2. CDR3 size: 15 residues. Germline V gene data show CDR1 as SGHRS and CDR2 as YFSETQ. J lost 3 bases, V lost 5 bases, and 7 bases had no gene match. The CDR3 protein is CASRRAGGGTDTQYF. CDR3 nucleotide sequence: TGCGCCAGCAGGCGAGCGGGAGGAGGTACAGATACGCAGTATTTT. Full variable domain (rest looked up from reference TRBV5-1 and TRBJ2-3): KAGVTQTPRYLIKTRGQQVTLSCSPISGHRSVSWYQQTPGQGLQFLFEYFSETQRNKGNFPGRFSGRQFSNSRSEMNVSTLELGDSALYLCASRRAGGGTDTQYFGPGTRLTVL.

The chain employs TRBV5-1 and TRBJ2-1; TRBD2 matches at 8 bases. The germline V gene encodes CDR1 SGHRS and CDR2 YFSETQ. The CDR3 is 15 residues long. J gave up 8 bases and V 2 bases, and 9 bases lay outside the gene matches. The CDR3 loop is CASSFSGGGRDEQFF. CDR3 nucleotide sequence: TGCGCCAGCAGCTTTTCGGGGGGGGGCCGGGATGAGCAGTTCTTC.

The gene calls are TRBV7-9 and TRBJ1-2, with 8 bases matching TRBD1. J gave up 8 bases and V 5 bases, and 4 bases lay outside the gene matches. CDR3 size: 12 residues. CDR1 is SEHNR, CDR2 FQNEAQ, per germline (reference sequence). CDR3 sequence reads: CASSPGQGGYTF. The CDR3 DNA follows: TGTGCCAGCAGCCCCGGACAGGGAGGCTACACCTTC.

The chain has TRBV4-1 and TRBJ1-3; 9 bases are a match to TRBD1. J was trimmed by 1 base and V by 8 bases; bases with no gene match: 12. This CDR3 comprises 17 residues. Germline V gene sequence: CDR1 MGHRA, CDR2 YSYEKL. The CDR3 DNA reads TGCGCCAGCCGGGGGGGGACAGGGCCGTTTTCTGGAAACACCATATATTTT. As protein: CASRGGTGPFSGNTIYF.

This sequence joins TRBV5-8 and TRBJ1-5, with 9 bases lining up with TRBD1. Looked up from germline, CDR1 is SGHTS and CDR2 is YDEGEE. The V segment lost 1 base and the J segment 7 bases; nucleotides outside the gene matches: 3. The CDR3 totals 14 residues. In DNA, the CDR3 is TGTGCCAGCAGCTTGACAGGGGGCGGGCAGCCCCAGCATTTT. Residues: CASSLTGGGQPQHF.

In DNA form, the CDR3 reads TGCGCCAGCAGCTCGGCAGGGGGCGTCTATGGCTACACCTTC. Amino acid sequence: CASSSAGGVYGYTF. The chain recombines TRBV5-1 with TRBJ1-2, with 8 bases aligning to TRBD1. Losses at the gene ends were 3 bases for V and 4 bases for J; bases not matched to a gene: 5. This CDR3 is built from 14 residues. The germline gives CDR1 SGHRS, CDR2 YFSETQ.

V is TRBV10-3 and J is TRBJ2-2, with 11 bases fitting TRBD2. Germline values: CDR1 ENHRY, CDR2 SYGVKD. The ends lost 5 bases at V and 3 bases at J; junction bases unmatched: 2. The CDR3 has 15 amino acids. This CDR3 is CAISLAGGDTGELFF. The CDR3 bases are TGTGCCATCAGTTTAGCGGGAGGGGACACCGGGGAGCTGTTTTTT.

The chain carries TRBV6-5 and TRBJ2-7, with TRBD2 matching over 13 bases. The ends lost 2 bases at V and 9 bases at J; junction bases unmatched: 10. The CDR3 consists of 16 residues. Germline-derived CDR1 and CDR2 are MNHEY and SVGAGI. Here the CDR3 reads CASSYDDRTSGRAQYF. For the CDR3, the DNA is TGTGCCAGCAGTTACGACGACAGAACTAGCGGGAGGGCGCAGTACTTC.

The chain carries TRBV10-2 and TRBJ2-2, with a tentative D call TRBD1 (5 bases). Trimming shortened V by 3 bases and J by 1 base, and 9 bases separated the two germline ends. The CDR3 consists of 15 residues. The germline gives CDR1 WSHSY, CDR2 SAAADI. The CDR3 nucleotides are TGCGCCAGCAGTGAAATTAGGGGGAACACCGGGGAGCTGTTTTTT. Translated, it gives CASSEIRGNTGELFF.

This chain links TRBV30 with TRBJ2-1; TRBD2 matches 10 bases. The CDR3 extends over 18 amino acids. Germline values: CDR1 GTSNPN, CDR2 SVGIG (reference sequence). With V trimmed by 4 bases and J by 3 bases, 15 bases remained unmatched. CDR3 sequence: CAWKVLAGALQYYNEQFF. The DNA of the CDR3 is TGTGCCTGGAAAGTCCTAGCGGGGGCCCTCCAATACTACAATGAGCAGTTCTTC.

In DNA form, the CDR3 reads TGTGCCAGCAGTGAACTTGGGACTAGCGGGAGACTCTACGAGCAGTACTTC. As protein: CASSELGTSGRLYEQYF. The chain combines TRBV6-1 with TRBJ2-7; 14 bases fit TRBD2. The CDR3 sequence is 17 residues long. The germline V gene encodes CDR1 MNHNS and CDR2 SASEGT. V lost 2 bases, J lost 3 bases, and 6 bases stayed unmatched.

This rearrangement joins TRBV5-5 to TRBJ1-3; TRBD1 matches 7 bases. The CDR3 sequence is 16 residues long. V was pared by 4 bases and J by 0 bases, with 7 bases of the junction left unmatched. Germline CDR1 and CDR2: SGHKS and YYEKEE (reference sequence). The CDR3 bases are TGTGCCAGCAGCGTAGGGACAGCAAGCTCTGGAAACACCATATATTTT. Amino acid sequence: CASSVGTASSGNTIYF.